The present T cell receptor (beta chain) was sequenced within a study of graft-versus-host responses after intestinal transplantation. The study, taken as a whole, reports: Allograft graft-versus-host to host-versus-graft clonal ratios ran high in patients with graft-donor T cell macrochimerism.

Germline trimming cut 5 bases from V and 3 bases from J; bases unmatched to any gene: 5. Germline CDR1 and CDR2: MDHEN and SYDVKM. The CDR3 runs 14 residues. Assay: immunoSEQ multiplex PCR; the TCRdb copy retains only in-frame clones and omits some. This table has 100,000 to 110,000 clones, about 90% appearing once. As concerns this clone: What it recognizes is unknown.

The input for sequencing was unstimulated CD4+ T cells sorted from spleen or lymph node cells, taken before transplant. The V call is TRBV28, the J call TRBJ1-2; 8 positions match TRBD1. The clonotype was recovered from a human donor who was the organ donor for an intestinal transplant. CDR3 region: CASSVGQGHYGYTF. CDR3 DNA: TGTGCCAGCAGTGTAGGACAGGGTCACTATGGCTACACCTTC.